The 17 T cell receptor beta chains reported below all come from one sample, sequenced in a study of T cells in Graves' hyperthyroidism and ophthalmopathy. RNA transcripts served as the template for amplifying TCR beta CDR3 regions. Initially, a first-round RT-PCR of the TCR CDR3 employed the HTBI primer set. TCRdb independently ran MiXCR on the multiplex PCR reads; one entry per CDR3 protein. The sample gives about 740,000 distinct CDR3 sequences, 12% to 15% of which show up once; about a tenth is in the top ten. Material: blood. These receptors originate from a woman aged 18 to 35 with Graves' hyperthyroidism.

This clonotype has only a few counts. The V call is TRBV5-1, the J call TRBJ1-4; D is perhaps TRBD1 (5 bases). The CDR3 loop spans 15 amino acids. V was cut by 4 bases and J by 10 bases, with 20 bases left in between. Per germline, CDR1 SGHRS and CDR2 YFSETQ. CDR3 sequence reads: CASSPTRGREGKLFF. The CDR3 coding sequence is TGCGCCAGCAGCCCGACCCGGGGCAGGGAAGGAAAACTGTTTTTT.

This clonotype was detected only a few times. This sequence joins TRBV6-1 and TRBJ1-5; D not certain. The CDR3 contains 13 residues. V was clipped by 11 bases and J by 2 bases, with 13 bases between them. The germline gives CDR1 MNHNS, CDR2 SASEGT. The CDR3 DNA follows: TGTGCCGGGGTCGGCATTCGCAATCAGCCCCAGCATTTT. Its translation: CAGVGIRNQPQHF.

This clonotype was counted at least ten times. The V and J genes are TRBV18 and TRBJ2-1; D is perhaps TRBD1 (6 bases). The CDR3 runs 13 residues. V was shortened by 0 bases and J by 7 bases, with 7 bases between the two germline ends. Germline CDR1 is KGHSH and CDR2 is LQKENI. CDR3: CASSPPGQNEQFF. DNA of the CDR3: TGTGCCAGCTCACCACCCGGACAGAATGAGCAGTTCTTC.

There are many counts of this clonotype. The CDR3 sequence: CSAMGLAGPVSYEQYF. CDR3 DNA: TGCAGTGCTATGGGACTAGCGGGTCCTGTCTCCTACGAGCAGTACTTC. The chain couples TRBV20-1 to TRBJ2-7; TRBD2 agrees at 12 bases. The germline gives CDR1 DFQATT, CDR2 SNEGSKA (reference sequence). Trimming cost V 4 bases and J 0 bases; bases outside gene matches: 7. The CDR3 loop spans 16 amino acids.

This clonotype was seen many times. The V call is TRBV27, the J call TRBJ2-3; 10 nucleotides match TRBD2. The CDR3 is 19 amino acids. Germline V gene sequence: CDR1 MNHEY, CDR2 SMNVEV (reference sequence). Germline trimming cut 6 bases from V and 0 bases from J; bases unmatched to any gene: 15. CDR3: CASRPRGLAEKPSTDTQYF. The CDR3, as DNA: TGTGCCAGCAGACCTCGAGGACTAGCGGAAAAACCTAGCACAGATACGCAGTATTTT.

This clonotype was counted ten times or more. The chain has TRBV29-1 and TRBJ2-1; 8 bases line up with TRBD1. The CDR3 spans 13 residues. CDR1 SQVTM and CDR2 ANQGSEA come from the germline V gene. The junction had 6 bases not matched to a gene; V was cut back by 4 bases and J by 7 bases. The CDR3 sequence is CSVVAGGRNEQFF. DNA of the CDR3: TGCAGCGTTGTGGCAGGGGGCAGGAATGAGCAGTTCTTC.

At least ten counts were recorded for this clonotype. This chain uses TRBV12-3 or TRBV12-4 with TRBJ1-5; TRBD1 matches 8 bases. The CDR3 totals 16 residues. Trimming took 6 bases from V and 1 from J; bases not matched to a gene: 8. CDR3 sequence (DNA): TGTGCCAGCAGCCCTCAGGGACAGGAAAGCAATCAGCCCCAGCATTTT. The encoded protein is CASSPQGQESNQPQHF.

This clonotype was seen only a few times. As DNA, the CDR3 is TGTGCCAGCAGGGAACCGGGACTACCGGAGACCCAGTACTTC. It translates to CASREPGLPETQYF. The rearrangement links TRBV7-2 to TRBJ2-5, with 7 bases aligning to TRBD2. Germline V lookup: CDR1 SGHTA, CDR2 FQGNSA. J gave up 5 bases and V 6 bases, and 9 bases lay outside the gene matches. This CDR3 has 14 amino acids.

This clonotype was found many times. This chain uses TRBV24-1 with TRBJ1-5; D not certain. The germline CDR1 and CDR2 sequences are KGHDR and SFDVKD. Trimming took 4 bases from V and 7 from J, leaving 7 bases between them. The CDR3 extends over 12 amino acids. CDR3 loop: CATSDAGQPQHF. As DNA, the CDR3 is TGTGCCACCAGTGACGCCGGGCAGCCCCAGCATTTT.

The rearrangement joins TRBV6-5 to TRBJ1-2, with 7 nucleotides matching TRBD1. CDR1 and CDR2 (germline): MNHEY, SVGAGI. V lost 0 bases and J lost 4; bases outside the gene matches: 5. The CDR3 totals 15 residues. This CDR3 reads CASSYSGQSSYGYTF. CDR3 sequence (DNA): TGTGCCAGCAGTTACTCGGGACAGTCGAGCTATGGCTACACCTTC.

The sample holds many counts of this clonotype. The chain has TRBV20-1 and TRBJ2-4; 7 nucleotides align to TRBD1. Germline V gene sequence: CDR1 DFQATT, CDR2 SNEGSKA (reference sequence). V trimming: 3 bases; J trimming: 7 bases; junction bases outside the gene matches: 9. The length of the CDR3 is 14 residues. CDR3 nucleotides: TGCAGTGCTAGGGATCCCAAGACAGGGAACATTCAGTACTTC. It specifies CSARDPKTGNIQYF.

This clonotype was seen repeatedly, ten times or more. The chain is built from TRBV27 and TRBJ1-6; TRBD1 aligns across 10 bases. The ends lost 6 bases at V and 9 bases at J; junction bases unmatched: 5. Germline CDR1 and CDR2: MNHEY and SMNVEV (reference sequence). The CDR3 has 14 residues. The CDR3 sequence is CASRPDRGGSPLHF. Written as DNA, the CDR3 is TGTGCCAGCAGACCGGACAGGGGGGGTTCACCCCTCCACTTT.

This rearrangement joins TRBV11-2 to TRBJ2-7, with 9 bases lining up with TRBD1. Germline V gene lookup returns CDR1 SGHAT and CDR2 FQNNGV. CDR3 size: 15 residues. With 3 bases clipped from V and 7 bases from J, the junction kept 10 bases outside the gene matches. CDR3 nucleotide sequence: TGTGCCAGCAGCTTTGGCCGGGACAGGGTATCTGAGCAGTACTTC. Amino acids: CASSFGRDRVSEQYF.

V usage is TRBV7-6 and J usage is TRBJ2-1; D is uncertain. Trimming removed 2 bases at V and 2 bases at J, with 10 bases between. This CDR3 comprises 15 residues. Germline V lookup: CDR1 SGHVS, CDR2 FNYEAQ. The CDR3 DNA reads TGTGCCAGCAGCTTATCACAAAGACCCTACAATGAGCAGTTCTTC. Its protein is CASSLSQRPYNEQFF.

This clonotype appeared many times. The rearrangement joins TRBV28 to TRBJ1-2, with D unresolved. CDR1 and CDR2 (germline): MDHEN, SYDVKM. The CDR3 extends over 16 amino acids. Trimming shortened V by 7 bases and J by 4 bases, and 22 bases separated the two germline ends. In DNA, the CDR3 is TGTGCCAGCACCCAACCCCGGTCCCGGTGGGGCTATGGCTACACCTTC. Protein: CASTQPRSRWGYGYTF.

This clonotype was observed at least ten times. V and J are TRBV7-6 and TRBJ2-7; 7 bases map to TRBD1. In germline, CDR1 is SGHVS, CDR2 FNYEAQ. The CDR3 has 14 residues. With 1 base clipped from V and 4 bases from J, the junction kept 4 bases outside the gene matches. The CDR3 bases are TGTGCCAGCAGCTTAGGGGGACAGCCTTACGAGCAGTACTTC. It specifies CASSLGGQPYEQYF.

This clonotype came up many times. The chain uses TRBV30 and TRBJ1-1, with D maybe TRBD1 (6 bases). Trimming took off 2 bases at V and 2 bases at J, with 9 bases between the two ends. This CDR3 has 13 amino acids. In germline, CDR1 is GTSNPN, CDR2 SVGIG (reference sequence). CDR3 sequence (DNA): TGTGCCTGGAGTCAACAGGGAAACACTGAAGCTTTCTTT. Translation gives CAWSQQGNTEAFF.